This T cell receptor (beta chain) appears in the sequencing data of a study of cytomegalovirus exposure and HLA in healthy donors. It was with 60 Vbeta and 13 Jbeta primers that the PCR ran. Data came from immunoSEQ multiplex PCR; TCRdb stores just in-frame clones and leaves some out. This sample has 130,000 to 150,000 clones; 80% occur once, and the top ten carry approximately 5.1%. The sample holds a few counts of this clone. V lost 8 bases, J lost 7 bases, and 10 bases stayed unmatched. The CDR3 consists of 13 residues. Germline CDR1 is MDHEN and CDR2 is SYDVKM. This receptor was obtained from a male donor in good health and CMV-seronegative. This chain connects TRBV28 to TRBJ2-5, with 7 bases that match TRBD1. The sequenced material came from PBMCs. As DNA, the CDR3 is TGTGCCAGCGGCCGGGACAGCCCCCGGACCCAGTACTTC. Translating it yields CASGRDSPRTQYF. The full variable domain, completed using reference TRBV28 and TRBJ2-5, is DVKVTQSSRYLVKRTGEKVFLECVQDMDHENMFWYRQDPGLGLRLIYFSYDVKMKEKGDIPEGYSVSREKKERFSLILESASTNQTSMYLCASGRDSPRTQYFGPGTRLLVL.